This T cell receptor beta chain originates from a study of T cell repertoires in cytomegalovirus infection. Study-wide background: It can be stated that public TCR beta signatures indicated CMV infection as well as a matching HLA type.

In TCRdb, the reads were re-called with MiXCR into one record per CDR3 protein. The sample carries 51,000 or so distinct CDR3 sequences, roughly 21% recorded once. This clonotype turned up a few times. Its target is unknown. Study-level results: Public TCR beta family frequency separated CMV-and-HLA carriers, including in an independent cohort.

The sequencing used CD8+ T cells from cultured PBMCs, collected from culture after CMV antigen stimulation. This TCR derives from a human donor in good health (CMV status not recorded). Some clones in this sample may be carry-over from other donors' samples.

CDR3 sequence (DNA): TGTGCCAGCAGCTTGCTATTAAGGAACTCTGGAAACACCATATATTTT. Protein: CASSLLLRNSGNTIYF. The chain couples TRBV5-8 to TRBJ1-3; D is undetermined. Per germline, CDR1 SGHTS and CDR2 YDEGEE. V gave up 1 base and J gave up 0 bases, with 11 bases separating them. The CDR3 sequence is 16 residues long.